A single sample gave rise to the 12 T cell receptor beta chains below, sequenced in a study of T-cell memory formation after mild COVID-19. TCRdb used MiXCR to reprocess the 5' RACE reads, holding one entry per CDR3 protein. The data contain roughly 300,000 distinct CDR3 sequences, 8% to 10% of them singletons. The sequencing input was PBMCs or a T cell subset sorted from them (not recorded which). All receptors come from a man younger than 30 who had mild COVID-19 (a few samples of this study predate the infection). Cell type and time point are not known.

A few counts support this clonotype. The chain carries TRBV5-1 and TRBJ2-2; D may be TRBD2 (6 bases). CDR3 length equals 16 residues. Trimming took 0 bases from V and 0 from J, leaving 9 bases between them. CDR1 SGHRS and CDR2 YFSETQ come from the germline V gene. The DNA of the CDR3 is TGCGCCAGCAGCTTGGGTGGGACTTCGAACACCGGGGAGCTGTTTTTT. This encodes CASSLGGTSNTGELFF.

This clonotype was seen only a few times. This chain joins TRBV5-1 and TRBJ2-3; 8 bases line up with TRBD2. Germline trimming cut 1 base from V and 6 bases from J; bases unmatched to any gene: 7. The CDR3 runs 15 residues. The V gene's germline CDR1 is SGHRS and CDR2 YFSETQ. CDR3 amino acids: CASSLSLAGSDTQYF. CDR3 sequence (DNA): TGCGCCAGCAGCTTGAGCCTAGCGGGCTCCGATACGCAGTATTTT.

This clonotype was counted a few times. The genes are TRBV5-4 and TRBJ2-3; D possibly corresponds to TRBD2 (6 bases). Trimming took 3 bases from V and 6 from J, leaving 14 bases between them. From germline, CDR1 is SGHNT and CDR2 YYREEE (reference sequence). The CDR3 runs to 14 residues. This CDR3 is CASSSTSGWDTQYF. CDR3 nucleotide sequence: TGTGCCAGCAGCTCGACTAGTGGTTGGGATACGCAGTATTTT.

In this sample, this clonotype turned up many times. V is TRBV7-2 and J is TRBJ2-3, with D perhaps TRBD1 or TRBD2 (7 bases each). The V end was cut by 3 bases, the J end by 4 bases, with 17 bases between. CDR1 is SGHTA and CDR2 is FQGNSA in the germline V gene. The CDR3 is 16 amino acids. CDR3: CASSFGPGGAADTQYF. The CDR3 DNA reads as TGTGCCAGCAGCTTCGGCCCAGGGGGGGCCGCAGATACGCAGTATTTT.

This rearrangement joins TRBV7-2 to TRBJ2-3, with a possible D match to TRBD2 (6 bases). The V gene's germline CDR1 is SGHTA and CDR2 FQGNSA. The V gene lost 4 bases and the J gene lost 5 bases, with 19 bases spanning the gap. The CDR3 is made up of 16 amino acids. CDR3 region: CASSYPVGGVVDTQYF. The DNA of the CDR3 is TGTGCCAGCAGCTATCCCGTCGGCGGGGTGGTAGATACGCAGTATTTT.

The sample holds a few counts of this clonotype. The chain links TRBV28 to TRBJ1-6, with 7 bases matching TRBD1. The CDR3 sequence is 15 residues long. The germline V gene encodes CDR1 MDHEN and CDR2 SYDVKM. Trimming took 7 bases from V and 2 from J; bases not matched to a gene: 5. This chain's CDR3 is CASKTGPAYNSPLHF. In DNA, the CDR3 is TGTGCCAGCAAGACAGGGCCCGCCTATAATTCACCCCTCCACTTT.

The rearrangement links TRBV3-1 to TRBJ2-1; D possibly corresponds to TRBD2 (5 bases). V shed 1 base and J shed 6 bases, with 7 bases lying between them. Germline V gene data show CDR1 as LGHDT and CDR2 as YNNKEL (reference sequence). This CDR3 contains 13 residues. The DNA for the CDR3 is TGTGCCAGCAGCCAAGGTCTAGCCAATGAGCAGTTCTTC. Protein: CASSQGLANEQFF.

The chain carries TRBV6-2 or TRBV6-3 and TRBJ2-5; 8 bases match TRBD2. Germline V CDR1 and CDR2: MNHEY, SVGEGT. The V gene end was trimmed by 8 bases and the J gene end by 1 base; junction bases not matched to a gene: 3. There are 13 residues in the CDR3. The CDR3 region is CASQRGPQETQYF. The CDR3 coding sequence is TGTGCCAGCCAGCGGGGGCCCCAAGAGACCCAGTACTTC.

This clonotype was observed a handful of times. The chain is built from TRBV5-1 and TRBJ2-2, with 8 bases that match TRBD1. Germline-derived CDR1 and CDR2 are SGHRS and YFSETQ. The CDR3 length is 15 residues. The V and J ends lost 4 bases and 3 bases, in that order; junction bases with no gene match: 5. CDR3 sequence: CASSPGGWDTGELFF. DNA for the CDR3: TGCGCCAGCAGCCCAGGGGGCTGGGACACCGGGGAGCTGTTTTTT.

V usage is TRBV12-3 or TRBV12-4 and J usage is TRBJ2-2; D is perhaps TRBD1 (5 bases). The CDR3 extends over 14 amino acids. V was shortened by 8 bases and J by 0 bases, with 10 bases between the two germline ends. The CDR3 reads CASDSRTNTGELFF. In DNA form, the CDR3 reads TGTGCCAGCGACAGCCGAACGAACACCGGGGAGCTGTTTTTT.

This clonotype has a count of ten or more. The CDR3 protein is CASSYGAVNEQFF. CDR3 DNA: TGTGCCAGCAGTTACGGGGCAGTGAATGAGCAGTTCTTC. The chain is built from TRBV6-5 and TRBJ2-1; tentative D call: TRBD1 (5 bases). The V and J ends lost 2 bases and 7 bases respectively, with 9 bases between them. The length of the CDR3 is 13 residues. Germline V gene sequence: CDR1 MNHEY, CDR2 SVGAGI.

The chain employs TRBV5-1 and TRBJ2-7; D unclear. Germline V lookup: CDR1 SGHRS, CDR2 YFSETQ. This CDR3 has 15 amino acids. The V and J ends lost 0 bases and 0 bases respectively, with 10 bases between them. Here the CDR3 DNA reads TGCGCCAGCAGCTTGGAAGGCACAAGCTCCTACGAGCAGTACTTC. It codes for CASSLEGTSSYEQYF.